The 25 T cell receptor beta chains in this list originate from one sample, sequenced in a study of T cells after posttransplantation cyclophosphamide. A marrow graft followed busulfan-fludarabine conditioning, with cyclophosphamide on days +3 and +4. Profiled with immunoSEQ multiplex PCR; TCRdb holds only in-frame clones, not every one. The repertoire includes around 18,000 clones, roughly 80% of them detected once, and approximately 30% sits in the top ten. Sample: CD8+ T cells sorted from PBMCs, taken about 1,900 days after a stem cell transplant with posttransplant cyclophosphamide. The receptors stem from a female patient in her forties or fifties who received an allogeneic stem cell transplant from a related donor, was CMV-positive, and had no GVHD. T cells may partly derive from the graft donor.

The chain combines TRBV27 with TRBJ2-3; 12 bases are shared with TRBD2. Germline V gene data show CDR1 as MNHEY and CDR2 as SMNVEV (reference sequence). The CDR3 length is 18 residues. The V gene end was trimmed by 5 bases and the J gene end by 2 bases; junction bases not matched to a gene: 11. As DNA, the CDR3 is TGTGCCAGCAGTGGACCCACTAGCGGGGGGTTTTTCACAGATACGCAGTATTTT. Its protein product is CASSGPTSGGFFTDTQYF.

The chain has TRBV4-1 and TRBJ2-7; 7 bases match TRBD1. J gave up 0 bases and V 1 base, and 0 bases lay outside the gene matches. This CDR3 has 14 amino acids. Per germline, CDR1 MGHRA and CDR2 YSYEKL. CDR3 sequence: CASSQGDSSYEQYF. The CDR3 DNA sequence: TGCGCCAGCAGCCAAGGGGACAGCTCCTACGAGCAGTACTTC.

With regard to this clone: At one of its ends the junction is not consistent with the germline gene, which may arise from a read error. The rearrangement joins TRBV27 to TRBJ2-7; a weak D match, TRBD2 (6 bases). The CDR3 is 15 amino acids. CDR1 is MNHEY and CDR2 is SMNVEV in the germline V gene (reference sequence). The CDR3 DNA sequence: TGTGTCAGCAGTGCGAATCCGGCCTGGGGAGGCGGGCAGTACTTC. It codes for CVSSANPAWGGGQYF.

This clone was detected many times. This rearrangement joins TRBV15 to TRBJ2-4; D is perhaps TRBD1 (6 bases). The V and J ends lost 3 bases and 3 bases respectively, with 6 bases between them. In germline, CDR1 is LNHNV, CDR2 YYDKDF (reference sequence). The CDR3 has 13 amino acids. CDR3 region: CATSRDSKNIQYF. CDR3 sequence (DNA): TGTGCCACCAGCAGGGACAGCAAAAACATTCAGTACTTC.

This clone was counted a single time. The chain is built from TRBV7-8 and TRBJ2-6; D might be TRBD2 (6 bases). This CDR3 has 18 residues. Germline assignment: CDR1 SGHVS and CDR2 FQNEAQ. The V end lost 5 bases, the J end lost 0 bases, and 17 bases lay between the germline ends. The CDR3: CASSPLFAGFSGANVLTF. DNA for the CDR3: TGTGCCAGCAGCCCCCTCTTTGCGGGGTTCTCTGGGGCCAACGTCCTGACTTTC.

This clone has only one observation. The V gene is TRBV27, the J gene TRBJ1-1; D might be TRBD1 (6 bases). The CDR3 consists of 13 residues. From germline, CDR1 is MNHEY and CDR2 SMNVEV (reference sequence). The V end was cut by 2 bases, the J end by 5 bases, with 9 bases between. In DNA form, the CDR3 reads TGTGCCAGCAGTTTAGGCAGGGGAACTGAAGCTTTCTTT. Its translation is CASSLGRGTEAFF.

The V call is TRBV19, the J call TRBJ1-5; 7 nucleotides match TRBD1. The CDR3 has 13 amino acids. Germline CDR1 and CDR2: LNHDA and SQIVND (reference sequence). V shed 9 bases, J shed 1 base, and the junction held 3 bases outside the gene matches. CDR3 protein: CASRDSSNQPQHF. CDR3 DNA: TGTGCCAGCCGGGACAGCAGCAATCAGCCCCAGCATTTT.

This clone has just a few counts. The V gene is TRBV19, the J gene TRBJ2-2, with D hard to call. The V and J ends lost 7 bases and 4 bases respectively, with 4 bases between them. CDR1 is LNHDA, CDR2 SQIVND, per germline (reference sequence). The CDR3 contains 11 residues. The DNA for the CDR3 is TGTGCCAGTACCCTCACCGGGGAGCTGTTTTTT. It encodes CASTLTGELFF.

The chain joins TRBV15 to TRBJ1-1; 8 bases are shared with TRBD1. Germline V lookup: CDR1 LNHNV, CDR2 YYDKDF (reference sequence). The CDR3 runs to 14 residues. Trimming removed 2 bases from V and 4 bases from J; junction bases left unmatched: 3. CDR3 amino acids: CATSRRQGTTEAFF. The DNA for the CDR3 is TGTGCCACCAGCAGAAGACAGGGGACCACTGAAGCTTTCTTT.

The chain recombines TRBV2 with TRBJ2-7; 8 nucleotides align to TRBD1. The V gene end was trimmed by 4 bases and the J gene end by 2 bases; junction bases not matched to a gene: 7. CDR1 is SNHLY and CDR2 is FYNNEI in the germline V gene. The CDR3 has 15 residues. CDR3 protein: CASSAGQGATYEQYF. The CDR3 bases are TGTGCCAGCAGTGCGGGCCAGGGGGCCACCTACGAGCAGTACTTC.

The CDR3 bases are TGTGCCAGCAGCTTAGGATCCCTATTACCGAGGAATGAGCAGTTCTTC. Its translation is CASSLGSLLPRNEQFF. The rearrangement joins TRBV13 to TRBJ2-1; no reliable D call. The CDR3 has 16 residues. V lost 0 bases and J 7 bases, leaving 16 bases between the germline ends. CDR1 is PRHDT, CDR2 FYEKMQ, per germline (reference sequence).

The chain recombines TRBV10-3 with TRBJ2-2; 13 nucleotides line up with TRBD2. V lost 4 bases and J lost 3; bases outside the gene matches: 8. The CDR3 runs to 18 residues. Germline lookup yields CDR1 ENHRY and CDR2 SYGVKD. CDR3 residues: CAISGPGLAGAHTGELFF. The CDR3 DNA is TGTGCCATCAGTGGGCCAGGACTAGCGGGGGCCCACACCGGGGAGCTGTTTTTT.

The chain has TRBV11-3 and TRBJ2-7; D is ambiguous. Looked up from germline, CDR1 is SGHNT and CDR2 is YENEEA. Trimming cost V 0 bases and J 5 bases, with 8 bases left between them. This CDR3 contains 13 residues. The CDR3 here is CASSLDPSDEQYF. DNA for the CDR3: TGTGCCAGCAGCTTAGACCCTTCTGACGAGCAGTACTTC. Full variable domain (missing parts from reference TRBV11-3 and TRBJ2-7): EAGVVQSPRYKIIEKKQPVAFWCNPISGHNTLYWYLQNLGQGPELLIRYENEEAVDDSQLPKDRFSAERLKGVDSTLKIQPAELGDSAVYLCASSLDPSDEQYFGPGTRLTVT.

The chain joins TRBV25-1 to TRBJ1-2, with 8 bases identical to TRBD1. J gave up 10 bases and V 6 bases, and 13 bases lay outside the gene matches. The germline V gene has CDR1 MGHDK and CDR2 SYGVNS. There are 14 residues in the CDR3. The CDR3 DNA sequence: TGTGCCAGCAGAGACTCTTCAGGGGGCCTAGACTACACCTTC. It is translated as CASRDSSGGLDYTF.

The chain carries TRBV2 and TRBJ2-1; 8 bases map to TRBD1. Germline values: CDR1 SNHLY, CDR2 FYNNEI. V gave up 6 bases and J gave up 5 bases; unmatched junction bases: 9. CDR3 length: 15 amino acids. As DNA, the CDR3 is TGTGCCAGCAGCCGCGACAGGGGAGTAAACAATGAGCAGTTCTTC. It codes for CASSRDRGVNNEQFF.

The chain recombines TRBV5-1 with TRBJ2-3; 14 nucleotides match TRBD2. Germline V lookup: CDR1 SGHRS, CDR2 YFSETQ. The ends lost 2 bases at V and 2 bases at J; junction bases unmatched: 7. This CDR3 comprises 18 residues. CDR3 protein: CASSLEGLAGGPTDTQYF. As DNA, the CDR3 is TGCGCCAGCAGCTTAGAAGGACTAGCGGGGGGACCCACAGATACGCAGTATTTT.

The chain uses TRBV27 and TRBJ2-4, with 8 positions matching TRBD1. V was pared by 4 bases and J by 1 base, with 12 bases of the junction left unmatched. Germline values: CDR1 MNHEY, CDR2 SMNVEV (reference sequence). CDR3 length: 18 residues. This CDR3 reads CASSYETGEIWAKNIQYF. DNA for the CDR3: TGTGCCAGCAGTTACGAGACAGGGGAAATTTGGGCCAAAAACATTCAGTACTTC.

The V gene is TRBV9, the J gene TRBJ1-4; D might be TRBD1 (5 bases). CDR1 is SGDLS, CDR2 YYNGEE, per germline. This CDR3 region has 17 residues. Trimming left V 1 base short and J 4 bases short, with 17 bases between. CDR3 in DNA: TGTGCCAGCAGCGTACGCGGGGCGGCAGCGGGTAATGAAAAACTGTTTTTT. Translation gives CASSVRGAAAGNEKLFF. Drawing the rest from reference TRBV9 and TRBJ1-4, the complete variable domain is DSGVTQTPKHLITATGQRVTLRCSPRSGDLSVYWYQQSLDQGLQFLIQYYNGEERAKGNILERFSAQQFPDLHSELNLSSLELGDSALYFCASSVRGAAAGNEKLFFGSGTQLSVL.

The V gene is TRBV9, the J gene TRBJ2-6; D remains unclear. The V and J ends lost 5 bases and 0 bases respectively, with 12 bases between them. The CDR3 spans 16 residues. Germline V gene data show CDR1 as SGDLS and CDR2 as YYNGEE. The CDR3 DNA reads TGTGCCAGCAGGGCAAAGGAGAGCTCTGGGGCCAACGTCCTGACTTTC. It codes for CASRAKESSGANVLTF.

The DNA for the CDR3 is TGTGCCAGCAGCTCCCGGGACAGGGAGGCTGGAAACACCATATATTTT. Protein sequence: CASSSRDREAGNTIYF. V gene TRBV7-6 combines with J gene TRBJ1-3, with TRBD1 matching over 9 bases. After removal of 4 bases from V and 2 bases from J, the junction contained 6 bases not matched to a gene. CDR1 is SGHVS, CDR2 FNYEAQ, per germline. CDR3 length: 16 amino acids.

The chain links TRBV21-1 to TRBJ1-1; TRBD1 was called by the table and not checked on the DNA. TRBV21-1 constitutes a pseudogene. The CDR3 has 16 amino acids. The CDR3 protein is CASSKEEDSMNTEAFF. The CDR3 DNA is TGTGCCAGCAGCAAAGAGGAGGACAGCATGAACACTGAAGCTTTCTTT.

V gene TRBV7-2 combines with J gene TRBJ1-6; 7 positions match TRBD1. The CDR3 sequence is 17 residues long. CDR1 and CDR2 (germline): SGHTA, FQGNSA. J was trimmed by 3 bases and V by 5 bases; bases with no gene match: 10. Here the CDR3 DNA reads TGTGCCAGCAGCCGGGGGACAGCGAGTTACTATAATTCACCCCTCCACTTT. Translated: CASSRGTASYYNSPLHF. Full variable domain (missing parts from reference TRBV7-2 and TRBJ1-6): GAGVSQSPSNKVTEKGKDVELRCDPISGHTALYWYRQSLGQGLEFLIYFQGNSAPDKSGLPSDRFSAERTGGSVSTLTIQRTQQEDSAVYLCASSRGTASYYNSPLHFGNGTRLTVT.

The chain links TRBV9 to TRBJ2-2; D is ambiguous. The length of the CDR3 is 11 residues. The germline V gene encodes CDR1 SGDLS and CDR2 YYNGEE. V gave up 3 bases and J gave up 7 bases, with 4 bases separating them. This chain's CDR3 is CASSASGELFF. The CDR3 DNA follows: TGTGCCAGCAGCGCCAGCGGGGAGCTGTTTTTT.

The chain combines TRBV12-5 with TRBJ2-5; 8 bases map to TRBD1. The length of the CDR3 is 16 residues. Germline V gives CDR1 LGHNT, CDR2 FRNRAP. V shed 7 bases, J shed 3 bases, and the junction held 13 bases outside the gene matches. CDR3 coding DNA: TGTGCTAGTGCTACCCCTCGGGCAGGGGGCGAAGAGACCCAGTACTTC. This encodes CASATPRAGGEETQYF.

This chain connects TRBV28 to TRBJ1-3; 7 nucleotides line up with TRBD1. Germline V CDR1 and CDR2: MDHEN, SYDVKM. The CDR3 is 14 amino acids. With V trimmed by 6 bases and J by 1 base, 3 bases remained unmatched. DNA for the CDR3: TGTGCCAGCAGCCTCAGGGGGTCTGGAAACACCATATATTTT. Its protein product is CASSLRGSGNTIYF. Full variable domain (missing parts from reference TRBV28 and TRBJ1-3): DVKVTQSSRYLVKRTGEKVFLECVQDMDHENMFWYRQDPGLGLRLIYFSYDVKMKEKGDIPEGYSVSREKKERFSLILESASTNQTSMYLCASSLRGSGNTIYFGEGSWLTVV.